The 16 T cell receptor beta chains given below trace back to one sample, sequenced in a study of blood T cell repertoires in COVID-19. Sequenced by immunoSEQ multiplex PCR; TCRdb stores in-frame clones only, minus some. The sample lists roughly 52,000 clones; about 92% were seen once. Sequencing used peripheral blood. The receptors shown here come from a woman of 80 years or more with acute or convalescent COVID-19.

The chain links TRBV29-1 to TRBJ1-1, with D possibly being TRBD1 (6 bases). V lost 6 bases, J lost 4 bases, and 9 bases lay in between. CDR3 length equals 11 residues. Germline lookup yields CDR1 SQVTM and CDR2 ANQGSEA. The CDR3 here is CSVGQPTEAFF. The DNA for the CDR3 is TGCAGCGTAGGACAGCCCACTGAAGCTTTCTTT.

V usage is TRBV5-1 and J usage is TRBJ2-2, with 9 bases aligning to TRBD2. J lost 0 bases, V lost 1 base, and 1 base had no gene match. Germline V gene sequence: CDR1 SGHRS, CDR2 YFSETQ. The length of the CDR3 is 16 residues. CDR3 nucleotide sequence: TGCGCCAGCAGCTTGAGCGGGGGGTCGAACACCGGGGAGCTGTTTTTT. Amino acids: CASSLSGGSNTGELFF.

The genes are TRBV5-1 and TRBJ2-1; unclear D gene. The CDR3 is 14 amino acids. Germline values: CDR1 SGHRS, CDR2 YFSETQ. Deletions cut 6 bases from V and 2 bases from J, with 12 bases between. CDR3 amino acids: CASTPDVTYNEQFF. The DNA for the CDR3 is TGCGCCAGCACCCCAGATGTAACCTACAATGAGCAGTTCTTC.

This rearrangement joins TRBV5-1 to TRBJ2-2; possible D gene TRBD1, 5 bases. V was trimmed by 3 bases and J by 1 base, leaving 10 bases between them. CDR1 is SGHRS, CDR2 YFSETQ, per germline. The CDR3 spans 15 residues. The CDR3: CASSSNGQNTGELFF. In DNA, the CDR3 is TGCGCCAGCAGCTCGAACGGACAGAACACCGGGGAGCTGTTTTTT.

This rearrangement joins TRBV19 to TRBJ2-5, with TRBD2 matching 9 bases. Germline V CDR1 and CDR2: LNHDA, SQIVND (reference sequence). The CDR3 loop spans 18 amino acids. V shed 3 bases and J 9 bases; nucleotides not matched to a gene: 20. The CDR3 DNA sequence: TGTGCCAGTAGTATTCTATCCCCCCTAGCGGGGAGCAGTAGTCCCCAGTACTTC. This codes for CASSILSPLAGSSSPQYF.

The rearrangement uses TRBV5-1 and TRBJ1-1; TRBD1 might be the D (5 bases). The CDR3 sequence is 12 residues long. With 1 base removed from V and 11 bases from J, the gap between germline ends came to 12 bases. The germline V gene has CDR1 SGHRS and CDR2 YFSETQ. The CDR3 protein is CASSLIGRGAFF. CDR3 nucleotide sequence: TGCGCCAGCAGCTTGATCGGTCGGGGGGCTTTCTTT.

This clone was observed a single time. This sequence joins TRBV24-1 and TRBJ1-3; tentative D call: TRBD1 (6 bases). Germline CDR1 KGHDR, CDR2 SFDVKD. This CDR3 has 20 amino acids. The V end was cut by 5 bases, the J end by 0 bases, with 25 bases between. CDR3 residues: CATSGGGGGPSEISGNTIYF. The CDR3, as DNA: TGTGCCACCAGTGGGGGTGGCGGGGGCCCGAGTGAAATCTCTGGAAACACCATATATTTT.

The V gene is TRBV11-2, the J gene TRBJ2-3; tentatively, D is TRBD2 (6 bases). The CDR3 is 14 amino acids. Germline CDR1 is SGHAT and CDR2 is FQNNGV. Trimming shortened V by 4 bases and J by 3 bases, and 11 bases separated the two germline ends. The CDR3 coding sequence is TGTGCCAGCAGCTCGGGGACTTCAACAGATACGCAGTATTTT. Encoded protein: CASSSGTSTDTQYF.

The V and J genes are TRBV29-1 and TRBJ2-5; no reliable D call. Trimming left V 3 bases short and J 8 bases short, with 13 bases between. The CDR3 sequence is 12 residues long. Germline-derived CDR1 and CDR2 are SQVTM and ANQGSEA. CDR3 bases: TGCAGCGTTGACTCCCGAGGCGAAACCCAGTACTTC. Translation: CSVDSRGETQYF.

The chain has TRBV15 and TRBJ2-1; TRBD2 matches at 10 bases. CDR3 length: 14 amino acids. Trimming removed 8 bases from V and 6 bases from J; junction bases left unmatched: 7. CDR1 and CDR2 from the germline V gene are LNHNV and YYDKDF (reference sequence). For the CDR3, the DNA is TGTGCCACCGGGCGTAGCGGGGGGATCAATGAGCAGTTCTTC. Translated, it gives CATGRSGGINEQFF.

The rearrangement links TRBV6-5 to TRBJ2-5, with 8 bases identical to TRBD2. Germline lookup yields CDR1 MNHEY and CDR2 SVGAGI. J gave up 4 bases and V 6 bases, and 7 bases lay outside the gene matches. The CDR3 has 14 amino acids. In nucleotides, the CDR3 is TGTGCCAGCAGCCGGGGGGGCAGGGGAGAGACCCAGTACTTC. It is translated as CASSRGGRGETQYF.

The chain is built from TRBV5-8 and TRBJ1-3, with D unclear. This CDR3 region has 15 residues. Deletions cut 1 base from V and 0 bases from J, with 8 bases between. Per the germline V gene, CDR1 is SGHTS and CDR2 is YDEGEE. For the CDR3, the DNA is TGTGCCAGCAGCTTGCGACTCAGCTCTGGAAACACCATATATTTT. Residues: CASSLRLSSGNTIYF.

The chain combines TRBV10-2 with TRBJ2-7, with 12 bases aligning to TRBD2. The CDR3 is 16 residues long. V lost 6 bases, J lost 8 bases, and 14 bases stayed unmatched. Germline CDR1 reads WSHSY; CDR2 reads SAAADI. The CDR3 is CASRATTSGGTAKQYF. CDR3 nucleotide sequence: TGCGCCAGCAGGGCCACAACTAGCGGGGGGACGGCGAAGCAGTACTTC.

The chain links TRBV2 to TRBJ2-2, with D possibly being TRBD1 (6 bases). V gave up 6 bases and J gave up 7 bases, with 15 bases separating them. Germline V gene lookup returns CDR1 SNHLY and CDR2 FYNNEI. This CDR3 is built from 14 residues. The CDR3 sequence is CASSDSTGHGELFF. The CDR3 nucleotides are TGTGCCAGCAGCGACTCGACAGGTCACGGGGAGCTGTTTTTT.

The table lists this clone with a count of one. CDR3 DNA sequence: TGTGCCAGCAGCCAGGCCAGGGCAGGGGGATATCACGAGCAGTACTTC. This gives the protein CASSQARAGGYHEQYF. The chain recombines TRBV3-1 (or the pseudogene TRBV3-2) with TRBJ2-7, with 7 bases fitting TRBD1. The CDR3 has 16 amino acids. Unmatched junction bases numbered 13, after V lost 3 bases and J lost 5 bases. From germline, CDR1 is LGHDT and CDR2 YNNKEL (reference sequence).

The chain employs TRBV2 and TRBJ2-1; 7 bases align to TRBD2. The trim removed 5 bases at V and 4 bases at J, leaving 14 bases unmatched. Per the germline V gene, CDR1 is SNHLY and CDR2 is FYNNEI. The CDR3 spans 17 residues. The CDR3 loop is CASSSRLAAVGYNEQFF. In DNA form, the CDR3 reads TGTGCCAGCAGTAGCCGACTAGCCGCCGTGGGGTACAATGAGCAGTTCTTC.